Listed here are 22 T cell receptor beta chains from one sample, sequenced in a study of T-cell reconstitution after alpha-beta-depleted transplantation in children. Preparation of the TCRbeta library was carried out with unique molecular identifiers. From the PCR reads, TCRdb called clonotypes with MiXCR, one entry per CDR3 protein. The sample lists around 580,000 distinct CDR3 sequences, 25% to 30% seen once, with around a third in the top ten. The source material was PBMCs, sampled before TCRalphabeta/CD19-depleted stem cell transplant. The receptors originated from a boy less than two years old with Wiskott-Aldrich syndrome, due to receive a stem cell transplant.

In its sample, this clonotype was seen a few times. Its ends do not fully match the called genes, so a read error is possible. The chain joins TRBV2 to TRBJ2-7, with 11 bases fitting TRBD2. The length of the CDR3 is 18 residues. CDR1 is SNHLY and CDR2 is FYNNEI in the germline V gene. The CDR3 here is CASGDLWLAGGGSYEQYF. The CDR3 DNA reads TGTGCCAGCGGTGATCTCTGGCTAGCGGGAGGCGGTAGCTACGAGCAGTACTTC.

The chain links TRBV5-6 to TRBJ2-7; the D gene is possibly TRBD1 (5 bases). The ends were cut back, 0 bases at V and 4 bases at J, with 14 bases in the middle. This CDR3 spans 15 amino acids. Germline CDR1 reads SGHDT; CDR2 reads YYEEEE. The CDR3 DNA follows: TGTGCCAGCAGCTTGGAACCAGGGCCTAAATACGAGCAGTACTTC. It specifies CASSLEPGPKYEQYF.

The chain carries TRBV19 and TRBJ2-1; 16 bases match TRBD2. The CDR3 loop spans 17 amino acids. The germline CDR1 and CDR2 sequences are LNHDA and SQIVND (reference sequence). V lost 1 base and J lost 15; bases outside the gene matches: 12. CDR3 sequence (DNA): TGTGCCAGTAGTATAGCAGTCGCCGGGACTAGCGGGAGGGCCTCGTTCTTC. It specifies CASSIAVAGTSGRASFF.

The genes are TRBV6-1 and TRBJ1-5; 12 nucleotides match TRBD1. The CDR3 totals 15 residues. The J segment lost 9 bases and the V segment lost 7 bases, leaving 10 bases of the junction unmatched. In germline, CDR1 is MNHNS, CDR2 SASEGT. The CDR3 region has the DNA TGTGCCAGCATTCGGGACAGGGGGCCAACTTGGCCCCAGCATTTT. The encoded protein is CASIRDRGPTWPQHF.

This clonotype was counted between two and nine times. CDR3 region: CAISESGGQLNTEAFF. The DNA for the CDR3 is TGTGCCATCAGTGAATCAGGGGGGCAACTTAACACTGAAGCTTTCTTT. The chain uses TRBV10-3 and TRBJ1-1; TRBD1 agrees at 7 bases. Looked up from germline, CDR1 is ENHRY and CDR2 is SYGVKD. V trimming: 3 bases; J trimming: 2 bases; junction bases outside the gene matches: 9. The CDR3 has 16 residues.

This rearrangement joins TRBV5-1 to TRBJ2-1; D assignment may be TRBD1 or TRBD2 (5 bases each). Trimming removed 2 bases at V and 1 base at J, with 10 bases between. The CDR3 totals 15 residues. Germline V gives CDR1 SGHRS, CDR2 YFSETQ. CDR3 sequence: CASSFEGLSYNEQFF. The DNA of the CDR3 is TGCGCCAGCAGCTTTGAGGGGCTGTCCTACAATGAGCAGTTCTTC.

The chain carries TRBV12-3 or TRBV12-4 and TRBJ2-1; 9 bases fit TRBD2. V lost 4 bases to trimming and J lost 3 bases; unmatched junction nucleotides: 4. This CDR3 is 15 amino acids long. The DNA of the CDR3 is TGTGCCAGCAGTTCCATAGCGGGGGACTACAATGAGCAGTTCTTC. Translating gives CASSSIAGDYNEQFF.

This clonotype was recorded a few times. The chain recombines TRBV5-1 with TRBJ2-5, with TRBD2 as a possible D gene (6 bases). V lost 3 bases to trimming and J lost 4 bases, with 10 bases between them. The CDR3 consists of 13 residues. CDR1 is SGHRS, CDR2 YFSETQ, per germline. The CDR3 protein is CASSSTSRETQYF. The CDR3 coding sequence is TGCGCCAGCAGCTCCACTAGCAGAGAGACCCAGTACTTC. The variable domain in full, with the rest retrieved from reference TRBV5-1 and TRBJ2-5, is KAGVTQTPRYLIKTRGQQVTLSCSPISGHRSVSWYQQTPGQGLQFLFEYFSETQRNKGNFPGRFSGRQFSNSRSEMNVSTLELGDSALYLCASSSTSRETQYFGPGTRLLVL.

This chain connects TRBV10-3 to TRBJ2-1, with TRBD2 matching 10 bases. CDR1 is ENHRY and CDR2 is SYGVKD in the germline V gene. V was pared by 7 bases and J by 7 bases, with 10 bases of the junction left unmatched. CDR3 length equals 15 residues. CDR3 sequence reads: CAINQAGGPSNEQFF. The CDR3 DNA reads as TGTGCCATCAACCAAGCGGGAGGGCCGTCGAATGAGCAGTTCTTC.

The sample holds a few counts of this clonotype. The rearrangement uses TRBV20-1 and TRBJ2-3; TRBD2 might be the D (5 bases). The CDR3 runs to 12 residues. V was pared by 6 bases and J by 7 bases, with 14 bases between. The germline CDR1 and CDR2 sequences are DFQATT and SNEGSKA (reference sequence). The CDR3 spells CSASTREYTQYF. DNA for the CDR3: TGCAGTGCCTCGACCCGGGAATATACGCAGTATTTT.

The sample holds a few counts of this clonotype. The V call is TRBV10-3, the J call TRBJ2-7, with 9 nucleotides matching TRBD2. V dropped 8 bases and J dropped 5; count of bases not matched to a gene: 4. CDR3 size: 12 residues. Looked up from germline, CDR1 is ENHRY and CDR2 is SYGVKD. The CDR3, as DNA: TGTGCCATCGCCCCTAGCGGGGACGAGCAGTACTTC. Translating gives CAIAPSGDEQYF.

The chain couples TRBV9 to TRBJ1-4, with a tentative D call TRBD1 (5 bases). V shed 0 bases and J shed 6 bases, with 12 bases lying between them. Germline CDR1 reads SGDLS; CDR2 reads YYNGEE. The CDR3 length is 15 residues. The CDR3 is CASSVGSRVDEKLFF. CDR3 bases: TGTGCCAGCAGCGTAGGTTCCAGGGTGGATGAAAAACTGTTTTTT. The full variable domain, rest sourced from reference TRBV9 and TRBJ1-4, is DSGVTQTPKHLITATGQRVTLRCSPRSGDLSVYWYQQSLDQGLQFLIQYYNGEERAKGNILERFSAQQFPDLHSELNLSSLELGDSALYFCASSVGSRVDEKLFFGSGTQLSVL.

This clonotype was seen more than once but under ten times. CDR3 amino acids: CASSPAVAGPPTGELFF. In nucleotides, the CDR3 is TGCGCCAGCAGCCCGGCGGTAGCGGGGCCCCCGACCGGGGAGCTGTTTTTT. The chain combines TRBV5-1 with TRBJ2-2; TRBD2 matches at 8 bases. V was clipped by 4 bases and J by 5 bases; unmatched bases: 13. CDR1 and CDR2 (germline): SGHRS, YFSETQ. The CDR3 has 17 amino acids.

The V gene is TRBV21-1, the J gene TRBJ2-7; the table assigns TRBD1, which was not confirmed against the DNA. TRBV21-1 is noted as a pseudogene. The CDR3 is 12 amino acids. CDR3 loop: CAKKRGGYEQYF. The CDR3 region has the DNA TGTGCCAAAAAGAGAGGGGGTTACGAGCAGTACTTC.

The sample holds a few counts of this clonotype. The chain joins TRBV12-3 or TRBV12-4 to TRBJ2-1; 11 nucleotides line up with TRBD2. V gave up 7 bases and J gave up 8 bases; unmatched junction bases: 13. This CDR3 has 16 amino acids. The CDR3 nucleotides are TGTGCCAGCAAGCCGGGAACTAGCGGGAGCCGGGATGAGCAGTTCTTC. Translated: CASKPGTSGSRDEQFF.

The V and J genes are TRBV5-5 and TRBJ2-1; D gene uncertain. Trimming removed 2 bases at V and 4 bases at J, with 10 bases between. The CDR3 has 14 amino acids. The germline CDR1 and CDR2 sequences are SGHKS and YYEKEE (reference sequence). DNA of the CDR3: TGTGCCAGCAGCTTTCGCCCCGGATACAATGAGCAGTTCTTC. It codes for CASSFRPGYNEQFF. The full variable domain, completed using reference TRBV5-5 and TRBJ2-1, is DAGVTQSPTHLIKTRGQQVTLRCSPISGHKSVSWYQQVLGQGPQFIFQYYEKEERGRGNFPDRFSARQFPNYSSELNVNALLLGDSALYLCASSFRPGYNEQFFGPGTRLTVL.

This clonotype was seen a few times. This chain uses TRBV5-1 with TRBJ2-2, with D possibly being TRBD1 or TRBD2 (5 bases each). The germline V and J ends were trimmed by 2 bases and 5 bases, with 16 bases remaining between them. The CDR3 runs 16 residues. Germline CDR1 and CDR2: SGHRS and YFSETQ. The CDR3 bases are TGCGCCAGCAGCTTCACCGGCACAGGCGGGACCGGGGAGCTGTTTTTT. This codes for CASSFTGTGGTGELFF. The complete variable domain, with remaining parts taken from reference TRBV5-1 and TRBJ2-2, reads KAGVTQTPRYLIKTRGQQVTLSCSPISGHRSVSWYQQTPGQGLQFLFEYFSETQRNKGNFPGRFSGRQFSNSRSEMNVSTLELGDSALYLCASSFTGTGGTGELFFGEGSRLTVL.

V is TRBV12-3 or TRBV12-4 and J is TRBJ2-1, with 10 nucleotides matching TRBD2. The CDR3 totals 14 residues. V shed 4 bases, J shed 9 bases, and the junction held 6 bases outside the gene matches. The CDR3 here is CASSWVAGGSEQFF. CDR3 nucleotides: TGTGCCAGCAGTTGGGTAGCGGGAGGCTCTGAGCAGTTCTTC.

V usage is TRBV11-2 and J usage is TRBJ2-2; TRBD2 is a possible D gene (7 bases). The CDR3 extends over 15 amino acids. V dropped 2 bases and J dropped 4 bases, with 11 bases sitting between them. From germline, CDR1 is SGHAT and CDR2 FQNNGV. As DNA, the CDR3 is TGTGCCAGCAGCTTAACGGGGGGCACCACCGGGGAGCTGTTTTTT. It codes for CASSLTGGTTGELFF.

V usage is TRBV5-1 and J usage is TRBJ2-1, with 10 positions matching TRBD1. CDR3 length: 16 residues. J gave up 7 bases and V 4 bases, and 11 bases lay outside the gene matches. Germline lookup yields CDR1 SGHRS and CDR2 YFSETQ. As DNA, the CDR3 is TGCGCCAGCAGCCCTCCGGGGACAGGGGTTATGAATGAGCAGTTCTTC. This gives the protein CASSPPGTGVMNEQFF.

This clonotype was seen a handful of times. This chain connects TRBV12-3 or TRBV12-4 to TRBJ2-5; tentatively, D is TRBD2 (6 bases). Deletions cut 2 bases from V and 3 bases from J, with 13 bases between. The CDR3 covers 15 residues. CDR3 loop: CASSLYRGWEETQYF. DNA of the CDR3: TGTGCCAGCAGTTTATATCGGGGGTGGGAAGAGACCCAGTACTTC.

The chain recombines TRBV19 with TRBJ2-7; D is ambiguous. V was cut by 7 bases and J by 0 bases, with 13 bases left in between. CDR1 LNHDA and CDR2 SQIVND come from the germline V gene (reference sequence). The CDR3 totals 14 residues. The CDR3 DNA follows: TGTGCCAGTAAGAACACATACAGCTCCTACGAGCAGTACTTC. Amino acid sequence: CASKNTYSSYEQYF.